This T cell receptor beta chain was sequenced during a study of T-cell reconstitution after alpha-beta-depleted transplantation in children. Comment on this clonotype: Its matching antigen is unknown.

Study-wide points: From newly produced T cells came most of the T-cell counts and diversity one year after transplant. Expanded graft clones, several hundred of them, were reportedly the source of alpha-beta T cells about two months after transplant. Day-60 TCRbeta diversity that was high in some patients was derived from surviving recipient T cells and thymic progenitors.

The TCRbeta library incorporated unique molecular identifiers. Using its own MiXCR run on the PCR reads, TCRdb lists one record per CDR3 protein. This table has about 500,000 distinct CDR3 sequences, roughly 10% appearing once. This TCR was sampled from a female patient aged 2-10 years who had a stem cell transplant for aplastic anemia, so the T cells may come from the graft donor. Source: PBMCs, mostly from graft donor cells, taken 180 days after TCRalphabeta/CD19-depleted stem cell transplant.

This CDR3 reads CASSLASGRSSEQFF. The CDR3 DNA is TGTGCCAGCAGCTTGGCTAGCGGGAGAAGCAGTGAGCAGTTCTTC. The chain uses TRBV5-6 and TRBJ2-1; 10 bases match TRBD2. Germline V gene data show CDR1 as SGHDT and CDR2 as YYEEEE. The CDR3 runs to 15 residues. J lost 9 bases, V lost 0 bases, and 6 bases had no gene match.